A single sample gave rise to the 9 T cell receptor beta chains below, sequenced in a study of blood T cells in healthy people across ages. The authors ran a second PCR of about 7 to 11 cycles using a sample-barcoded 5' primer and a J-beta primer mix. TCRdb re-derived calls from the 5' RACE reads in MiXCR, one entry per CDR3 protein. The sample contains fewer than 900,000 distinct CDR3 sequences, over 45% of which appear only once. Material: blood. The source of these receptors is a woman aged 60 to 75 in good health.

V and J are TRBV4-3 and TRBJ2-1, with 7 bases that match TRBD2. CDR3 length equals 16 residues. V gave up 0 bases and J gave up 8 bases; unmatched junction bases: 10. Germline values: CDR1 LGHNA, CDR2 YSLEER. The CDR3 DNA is TGCGCCAGCAGCCAAGATGGGCGGGAGTCGGGCGATGAGCAGTTCTTC. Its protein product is CASSQDGRESGDEQFF.

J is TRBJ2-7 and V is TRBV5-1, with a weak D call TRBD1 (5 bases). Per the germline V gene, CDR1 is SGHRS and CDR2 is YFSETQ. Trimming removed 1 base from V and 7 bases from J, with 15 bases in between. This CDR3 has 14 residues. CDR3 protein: CASSLYQGANEQYF. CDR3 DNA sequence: TGCGCCAGCAGCTTGTACCAGGGTGCCAATGAGCAGTACTTC.

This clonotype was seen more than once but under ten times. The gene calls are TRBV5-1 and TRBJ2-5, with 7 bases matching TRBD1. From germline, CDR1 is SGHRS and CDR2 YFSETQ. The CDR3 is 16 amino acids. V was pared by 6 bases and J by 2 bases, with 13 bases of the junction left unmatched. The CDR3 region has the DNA TGCGCCAGCACGATGGTGCCGGGACAGTGGCAAGAGACCCAGTACTTC. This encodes CASTMVPGQWQETQYF.

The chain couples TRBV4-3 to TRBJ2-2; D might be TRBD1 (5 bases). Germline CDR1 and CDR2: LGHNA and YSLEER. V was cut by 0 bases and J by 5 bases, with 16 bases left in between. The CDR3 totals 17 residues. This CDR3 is CASSQDRSGLRTGELFF. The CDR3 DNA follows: TGCGCCAGCAGCCAAGATCGGTCAGGGTTGAGGACCGGGGAGCTGTTTTTT.

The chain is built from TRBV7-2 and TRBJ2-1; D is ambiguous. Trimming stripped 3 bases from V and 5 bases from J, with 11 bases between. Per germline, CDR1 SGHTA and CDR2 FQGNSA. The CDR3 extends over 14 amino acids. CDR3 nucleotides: TGTGCCAGCAGCTTTCAATTGGGAAACAATGAGCAGTTCTTC. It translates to CASSFQLGNNEQFF.

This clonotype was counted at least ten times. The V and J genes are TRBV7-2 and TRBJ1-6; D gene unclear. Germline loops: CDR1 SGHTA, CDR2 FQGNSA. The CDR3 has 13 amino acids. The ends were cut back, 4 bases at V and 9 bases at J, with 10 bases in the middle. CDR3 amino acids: CASSSSLISPLHF. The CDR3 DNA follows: TGTGCCAGCAGCTCTAGTTTGATTTCACCCCTCCACTTT.

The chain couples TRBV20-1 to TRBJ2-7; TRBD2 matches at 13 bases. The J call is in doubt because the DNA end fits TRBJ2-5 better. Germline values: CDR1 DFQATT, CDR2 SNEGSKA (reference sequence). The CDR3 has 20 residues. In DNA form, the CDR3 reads TGCAGTGCTATTCGCACTAGCGGGAGGGCCGGGGAGTTCAATAAAGAGACCCAGTACTTC. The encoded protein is CSAIRTSGRAGEFNKETQYF.

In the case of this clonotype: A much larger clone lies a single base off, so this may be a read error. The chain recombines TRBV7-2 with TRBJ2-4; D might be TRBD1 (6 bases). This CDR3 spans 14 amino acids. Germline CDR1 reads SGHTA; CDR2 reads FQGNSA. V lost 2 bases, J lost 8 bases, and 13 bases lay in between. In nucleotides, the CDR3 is TGTGCCAGCAGCTTACAGGGGCGGCGGGACATTCAGTACTTC. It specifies CASSLQGRRDIQYF. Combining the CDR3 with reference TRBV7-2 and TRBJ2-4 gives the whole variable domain GAGVSQSPSNKVTEKGKDVELRCDPISGHTALYWYRQSLGQGLEFLIYFQGNSAPDKSGLPSDRFSAERTGGSVSTLTIQRTQQEDSAVYLCASSLQGRRDIQYFGAGTRLSVL.

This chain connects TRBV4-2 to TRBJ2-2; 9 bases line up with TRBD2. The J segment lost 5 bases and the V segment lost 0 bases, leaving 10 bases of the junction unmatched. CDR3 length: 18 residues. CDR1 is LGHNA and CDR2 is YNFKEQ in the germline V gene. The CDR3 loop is CASSQDAGAGGGTGELFF. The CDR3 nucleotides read TGTGCCAGCAGCCAAGATGCCGGAGCGGGAGGTGGGACCGGGGAGCTGTTTTTT.